This T cell receptor (beta chain) was sequenced during a study of T cells in Graves' hyperthyroidism and ophthalmopathy. Study context: Before treatment of any kind, peripheral blood was taken at initial diagnosis. Points from the study as a whole: In the analysis, a 13 V-J model separated ophthalmopathy from stable hyperthyroidism. Among clonotypes expanded in thyroid above 0.001, most were also found in blood.

The sample holds a few counts of this clonotype. Its antigen remains unknown. Orbital computed tomography, thyroid ultrasound, serum thyroxine and TRAb, and clinical symptoms together informed the diagnoses. Amplification of TCR beta CDR3 regions used RNA as the template. In the first-round RT-PCR of the TCR CDR3, the HTBI primer set was used. MiXCR, applied by TCRdb to the multiplex PCR reads, yields one record per CDR3 protein. This table has more than 300,000 distinct CDR3 sequences, approximately 17% appearing once. CDR3 length: 14 amino acids. V was shortened by 9 bases and J by 0 bases, with 13 bases between the two germline ends. Germline CDR1 is KGHDR and CDR2 is SFDVKD.

This chain connects TRBV24-1 to TRBJ2-5; the D is unclear. The source is a man aged 18-30 years with Graves' ophthalmopathy. The material sequenced was blood. DNA of the CDR3: TGTGCCACCGATTCTGGTACAGACCAAGAGACCCAGTACTTC. It specifies CATDSGTDQETQYF.